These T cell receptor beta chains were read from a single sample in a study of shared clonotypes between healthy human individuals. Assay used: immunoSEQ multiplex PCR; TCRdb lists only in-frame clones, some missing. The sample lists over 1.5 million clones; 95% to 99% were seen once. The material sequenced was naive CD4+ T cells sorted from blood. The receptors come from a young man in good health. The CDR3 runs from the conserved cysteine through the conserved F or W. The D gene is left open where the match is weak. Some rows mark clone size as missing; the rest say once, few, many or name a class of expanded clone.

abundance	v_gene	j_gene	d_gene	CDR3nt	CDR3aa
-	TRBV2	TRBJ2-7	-	TGTGCCAGCAGTGAAGAAATAGCGGCTCTGGGGAGCGAGCAGTACTTC	CASSEEIAALGSEQYF
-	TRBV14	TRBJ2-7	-	TGTGCCAGCAGCCAAGGGTGGGGCGCAGGTTCCTACGAGCAGTACTTC	CASSQGWGAGSYEQYF
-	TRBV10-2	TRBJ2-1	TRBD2	TGCGCCAGTACGACTAGCGCCTACAATGAGCAGTTCTTC	CASTTSAYNEQFF
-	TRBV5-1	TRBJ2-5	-	TGCGCCAGCAGCTTGGATCCAGGTCCCCAAGAGACCCAGTACTTC	CASSLDPGPQETQYF
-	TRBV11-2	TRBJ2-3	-	TGTGCCAGCGGGGGGGGCGGACTCACAGATACGCAGTATTTT	CASGGGGLTDTQYF
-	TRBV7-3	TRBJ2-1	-	TGTGCCAGCAGTTCCGGCGGGGTCTACAATGAGCAGTTCTTC	CASSSGGVYNEQFF
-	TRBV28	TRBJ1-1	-	TGTGCCACCGCGGTTTCGCGGAACACTGAAGCTTTCTTT	CATAVSRNTEAFF
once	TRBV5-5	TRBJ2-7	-	TGTGCCAGCAGCGTGCTGAGCGGCTGGTCTGAGGAGCAGTACTTC	CASSVLSGWSEEQYF
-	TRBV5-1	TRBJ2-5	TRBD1	TGCGCCAGCAGCGCTAGTCCGGGACAGGGGCGAGAGACCCAGTACTTC	CASSASPGQGRETQYF
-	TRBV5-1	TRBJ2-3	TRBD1	TGCGCCAGCAGCTTGAGGACAGGGGCCACCACCACCACAGATACGCAGTATTTT	CASSLRTGATTTTDTQYF
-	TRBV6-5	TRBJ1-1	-	TGTGCCAGCAGTAGACGCTGGAACACTGAAGCTTTCTTT	CASSRRWNTEAFF
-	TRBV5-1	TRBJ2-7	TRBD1	TGCGCCAGCAGCTGGGGGACAGGGGGCTTTTACGAGCAGTACTTC	CASSWGTGGFYEQYF
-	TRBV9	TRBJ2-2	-	TGTGCCAGCAGCGTAGAGGTCTTCGGGGCGGCCTCCAACGGGGAGCTGTTTTTT	CASSVEVFGAASNGELFF
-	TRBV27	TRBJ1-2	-	TGTGCCAGCAGTTTACGATCGGCCGGAACTACCCGGGCCTACACCTTC	CASSLRSAGTTRAYTF
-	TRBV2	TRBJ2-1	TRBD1	TGTGCCAGCAGCCAACAGGGGGCGGGGAATGAGCAGTTCTTC	CASSQQGAGNEQFF